The T cell receptor (beta chain) described here comes from a study of Graves' ophthalmopathy and Graves' hyperthyroidism. The CDR3 length is 16 residues. The germline V gene has CDR1 WNHNN and CDR2 SYGVQD (reference sequence). V shed 6 bases and J shed 9 bases, with 25 bases lying between them. For repertoire sequencing, the TCR beta CDR3 regions were amplified from RNA transcripts. Second-round multiplex PCR came after first-round RT-PCR with HTBI primers. TCRdb called the multiplex PCR reads again in MiXCR, with one record for every CDR3 protein. Here the sample spans 900,000 to 1,200,000 distinct CDR3 sequences, around a third being singletons.

V is TRBV10-1 and J is TRBJ2-3; a weak D match, TRBD1 (6 bases). The sequenced material came from peripheral blood or thyroid tissue (not recorded which). This receptor was taken from an adult man with Graves' hyperthyroidism. The CDR3 spells CASSEGDLTSVRTQYF. CDR3 nucleotide sequence: TGCGCCAGCAGCGAGGGGGACCTAACTTCGGTGCGCACGCAGTATTTT.